A selection of T cell receptor beta chains follows, all from one sample in a study of glioma-infiltrating T cells. TCRdb reprocessed the multiplex PCR reads with MiXCR, giving one entry per CDR3 protein. The sample records 150,000 or so distinct CDR3 sequences, about 39% being singletons. Material: glioma tissue, nonneoplastic brain tissue, or PBMCs (not recorded which). The receptors here all came from a human donor with low-grade glioma or glioblastoma, undergoing nonglioma brain surgery, or in good health (not recorded which). CDR3s include the opening cysteine and the closing phenylalanine or tryptophan. Fields, in order: D gene, clone size, CDR3 length, J gene, V gene, CDR3 protein, CDR3 DNA. The D gene is left open where the match is weak. Not every row has a clone size; where given, it reads once, few, many or a size class.

D gene: TRBD1
clone size: .
CDR3 length: 14
J gene: TRBJ2-7
V gene: TRBV28
CDR3 protein: CASSPGQVVYEQYF
CDR3 DNA: TGTGCCAGCAGTCCCGGACAGGTGGTCTACGAGCAGTACTTC

D gene: TRBD1
clone size: .
CDR3 length: 14
J gene: TRBJ2-3
V gene: TRBV7-6
CDR3 protein: CARSLGTGGDTQYF
CDR3 DNA: TGTGCCCGCAGCTTAGGAACAGGGGGTGATACGCAGTATTTT

D gene: .
clone size: few
CDR3 length: 13
J gene: TRBJ2-5
V gene: TRBV28
CDR3 protein: CASSSPPHETQYF
CDR3 DNA: TGTGCCAGCAGTTCCCCCCCCCATGAGACCCAGTACTTC

D gene: TRBD2
clone size: many
CDR3 length: 16
J gene: TRBJ2-5
V gene: TRBV15
CDR3 protein: CATSPRLAGSQETQYF
CDR3 DNA: TGTGCCACCAGCCCCCGACTAGCGGGGAGCCAAGAGACCCAGTACTTC

D gene: .
clone size: .
CDR3 length: 14
J gene: TRBJ2-3
V gene: TRBV7-9
CDR3 protein: CASSLSGTWDTQYF
CDR3 DNA: TGTGCCAGCAGCTTATCCGGGACTTGGGATACGCAGTATTTT

D gene: .
clone size: many
CDR3 length: 13
J gene: TRBJ1-2
V gene: TRBV6-1
CDR3 protein: CASSDKLNYGYTF
CDR3 DNA: TGTGCCAGCAGTGACAAGCTGAACTATGGCTACACCTTC

D gene: TRBD1
clone size: few
CDR3 length: 11
J gene: TRBJ1-4
V gene: TRBV27
CDR3 protein: CASSSGQRLFF
CDR3 DNA: TGTGCCAGCAGTTCGGGACAGCGACTGTTTTTT

D gene: .
clone size: .
CDR3 length: 15
J gene: TRBJ2-6
V gene: TRBV6-1
CDR3 protein: CASSQDPTGANVLTF
CDR3 DNA: TGTGCCAGCAGCCAAGATCCCACCGGGGCCAACGTCCTGACTTTC

D gene: TRBD1
clone size: .
CDR3 length: 16
J gene: TRBJ1-6
V gene: TRBV7-6
CDR3 protein: CASSLGSGTGNSPLHF
CDR3 DNA: TGTGCCAGCAGCTTAGGCAGCGGGACAGGGAATTCACCCCTCCACTTT

D gene: .
clone size: .
CDR3 length: 17
J gene: TRBJ2-1
V gene: TRBV6-2/TRBV6-3
CDR3 protein: CASSYPFTRAVTNEQFF
CDR3 DNA: TGTGCCAGCAGTTACCCCTTTACGAGGGCGGTGACCAATGAGCAGTTCTTC